This note documents a single T cell receptor (beta chain) sequence. Its antigen is not identified. The CDR3 totals 17 residues. Per the germline V gene, CDR1 is SGHRS and CDR2 is YFSETQ. Deletions cut 1 base from V and 1 base from J, with 18 bases between. TCRdb processed the PCR reads anew with MiXCR; each CDR3 protein has one entry. The sample has around 470,000 distinct CDR3 sequences; about 25% are singletons. Sequencing libraries of naive CD8 cells derived from approximately 20,000 to 980,000 sorted cells with 10%, 30% or 50% RNA. The data were obtained in a study of molecular identifiers for immune sequencing clone quantification. General study findings and limits: Clones with over 20 RNA copies captured over 97% of effector molecules but under 1% of naive ones.

The genes are TRBV5-1 and TRBJ2-7, with D perhaps TRBD1 (5 bases). This TCR was sampled from a human donor in good health. Some libraries in this study had Jurkat cell RNA spiked in. Material: naive CD8+ T cells from blood, with Jurkat cell RNA spiked in. Subset meaning: FACS-sorted CD8+CD4-CCR7+CD45RA+ naive T cells. The CDR3 reads CASSLQFPGHQSYEQYF. The CDR3 nucleotides are TGCGCCAGCAGCTTGCAATTTCCAGGGCACCAATCCTACGAGCAGTACTTC.